Below are 4 T cell receptor beta chains sequenced from a single sample in a study of cytomegalovirus exposure and HLA in healthy donors. Primers for the PCR totalled 60 Vbeta and 13 Jbeta. Profiling relied on immunoSEQ multiplex PCR, and the TCRdb table lists in-frame clones only, not all of them. Seen here are 80,000 to 100,000 clones, roughly 73% observed once, and the top ten hold under 4.5%. The sequencing sample was made of PBMCs. These receptors were taken from a man between 35 and 55 years old in good health and CMV-seronegative.

The V call is TRBV30, the J call TRBJ1-1; D perhaps matches TRBD1 (5 bases). CDR1 GTSNPN and CDR2 SVGIG come from the germline V gene (reference sequence). V was trimmed by 3 bases and J by 0 bases, leaving 11 bases between them. This CDR3 has 14 amino acids. The CDR3: CAWSAGRLNTEAFF. The CDR3 region has the DNA TGTGCCTGGAGCGCGGGACGTTTGAACACTGAAGCTTTCTTT.

V and J are TRBV14 and TRBJ2-1; 8 nucleotides align to TRBD1. J gave up 9 bases and V 4 bases, and 11 bases lay outside the gene matches. The germline V gene encodes CDR1 SGHDN and CDR2 FVKESK. The CDR3 contains 15 residues. CDR3: CASSRKDRARGEQFF. DNA of the CDR3: TGTGCCAGCAGCCGAAAGGACAGGGCTCGCGGTGAGCAGTTCTTC.

Only a few counts were recorded for this clone. This rearrangement joins TRBV19 to TRBJ1-4; possibly TRBD1 for D (5 bases). Germline-derived CDR1 and CDR2 are LNHDA and SQIVND (reference sequence). The germline V and J ends were trimmed by 6 bases and 0 bases, with 8 bases remaining between them. This CDR3 contains 14 residues. The CDR3 DNA sequence: TGTGCCAGTAGCTCGGGGGCAACTAATGAAAAACTGTTTTTT. Translating gives CASSSGATNEKLFF.

This clone occurred a few times. The chain uses TRBV4-3 and TRBJ1-2; D uncertain. The CDR3 spans 16 residues. V was trimmed by 1 base and J by 5 bases, leaving 17 bases between them. Germline CDR1 LGHNA, CDR2 YSLEER. For the CDR3, the DNA is TGCGCCAGCAGCCAAGGGTACATCCACCCATCTTATGGCTACACCTTC. Amino acids: CASSQGYIHPSYGYTF.